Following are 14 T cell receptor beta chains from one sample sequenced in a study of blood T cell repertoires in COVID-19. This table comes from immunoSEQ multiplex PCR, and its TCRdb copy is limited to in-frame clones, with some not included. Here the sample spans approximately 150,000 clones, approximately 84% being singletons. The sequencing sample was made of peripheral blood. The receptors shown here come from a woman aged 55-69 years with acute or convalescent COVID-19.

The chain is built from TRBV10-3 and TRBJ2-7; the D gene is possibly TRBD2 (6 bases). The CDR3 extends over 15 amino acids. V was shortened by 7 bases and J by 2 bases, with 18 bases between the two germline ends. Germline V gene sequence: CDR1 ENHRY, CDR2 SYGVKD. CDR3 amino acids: CAITPGRDGTYEQYF. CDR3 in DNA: TGTGCCATCACTCCGGGGCGGGACGGGACCTACGAGCAGTACTTC.

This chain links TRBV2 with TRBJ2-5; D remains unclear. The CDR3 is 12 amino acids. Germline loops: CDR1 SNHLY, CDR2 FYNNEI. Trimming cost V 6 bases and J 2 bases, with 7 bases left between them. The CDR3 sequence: CASSFIQETQYF. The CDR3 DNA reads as TGTGCCAGCAGCTTTATTCAAGAGACCCAGTACTTC. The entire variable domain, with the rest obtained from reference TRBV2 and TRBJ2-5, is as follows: EPEVTQTPSHQVTQMGQEVILRCVPISNHLYFYWYRQILGQKVEFLVSFYNNEISEKSEIFDDQFSVERPDGSNFTLKIRSTKLEDSAMYFCASSFIQETQYFGPGTRLLVL.

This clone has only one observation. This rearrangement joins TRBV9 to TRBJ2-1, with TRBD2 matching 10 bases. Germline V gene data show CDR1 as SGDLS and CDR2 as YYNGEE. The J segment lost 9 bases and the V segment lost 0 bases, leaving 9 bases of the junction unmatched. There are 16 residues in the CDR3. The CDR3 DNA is TGTGCCAGCAGCGTAGCCGGGACTAGCGTCGGGGGTGAGCAGTTCTTC. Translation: CASSVAGTSVGGEQFF. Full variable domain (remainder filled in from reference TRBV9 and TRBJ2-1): DSGVTQTPKHLITATGQRVTLRCSPRSGDLSVYWYQQSLDQGLQFLIQYYNGEERAKGNILERFSAQQFPDLHSELNLSSLELGDSALYFCASSVAGTSVGGEQFFGPGTRLTVL.

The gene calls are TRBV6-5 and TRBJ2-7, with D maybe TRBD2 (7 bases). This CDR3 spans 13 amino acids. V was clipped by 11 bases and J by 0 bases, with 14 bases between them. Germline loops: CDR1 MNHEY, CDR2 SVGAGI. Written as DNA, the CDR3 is TGTGCCGCTGGGGGGGGCGGCTCCTACGAGCAGTACTTC. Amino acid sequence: CAAGGGGSYEQYF.

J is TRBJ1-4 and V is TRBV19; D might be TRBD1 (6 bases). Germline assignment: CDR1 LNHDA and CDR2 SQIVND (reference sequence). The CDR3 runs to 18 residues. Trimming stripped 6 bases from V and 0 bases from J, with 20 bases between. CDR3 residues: CASSLIYGTLPTNEKLFF. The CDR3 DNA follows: TGTGCCAGTAGCCTAATCTACGGGACACTGCCAACTAATGAAAAACTGTTTTTT.

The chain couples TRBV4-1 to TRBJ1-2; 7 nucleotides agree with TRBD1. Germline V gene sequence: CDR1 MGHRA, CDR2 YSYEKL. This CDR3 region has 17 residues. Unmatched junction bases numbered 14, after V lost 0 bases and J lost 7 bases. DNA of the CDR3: TGCGCCAGCAGCCAAGAAGGTCCCCAGACAGGGCCGGGTGGCTACACCTTC. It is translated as CASSQEGPQTGPGGYTF.

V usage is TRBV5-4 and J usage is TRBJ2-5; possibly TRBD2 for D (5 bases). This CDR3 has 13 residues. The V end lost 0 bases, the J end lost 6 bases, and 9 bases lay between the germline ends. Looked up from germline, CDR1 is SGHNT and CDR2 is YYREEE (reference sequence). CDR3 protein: CASSLERGQTQYF. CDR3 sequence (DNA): TGTGCCAGCAGCTTGGAAAGAGGGCAGACCCAGTACTTC.

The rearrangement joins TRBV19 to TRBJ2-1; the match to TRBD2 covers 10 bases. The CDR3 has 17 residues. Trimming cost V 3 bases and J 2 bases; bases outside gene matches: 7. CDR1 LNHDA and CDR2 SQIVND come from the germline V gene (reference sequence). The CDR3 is CASSMARTSGAYNEQFF. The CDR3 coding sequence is TGTGCCAGTAGTATGGCCCGAACTAGCGGGGCCTACAATGAGCAGTTCTTC.

CDR3 nucleotides: TGTGCCAGCAGCCGACAGGGGGTGGGTGAGCAGTTCTTC. Translated, it gives CASSRQGVGEQFF. This sequence joins TRBV7-2 and TRBJ2-1; TRBD1 aligns across 9 bases. Germline V gene lookup returns CDR1 SGHTA and CDR2 FQGNSA. The junction had 5 bases not matched to a gene; V was cut back by 5 bases and J by 9 bases. CDR3 length: 13 residues.

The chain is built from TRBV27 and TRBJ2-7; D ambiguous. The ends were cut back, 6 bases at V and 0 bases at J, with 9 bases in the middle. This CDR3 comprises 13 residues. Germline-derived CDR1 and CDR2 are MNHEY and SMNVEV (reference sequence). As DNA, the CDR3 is TGTGCCAGCAGGAGTTCAAGCTCCTACGAGCAGTACTTC. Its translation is CASRSSSSYEQYF.

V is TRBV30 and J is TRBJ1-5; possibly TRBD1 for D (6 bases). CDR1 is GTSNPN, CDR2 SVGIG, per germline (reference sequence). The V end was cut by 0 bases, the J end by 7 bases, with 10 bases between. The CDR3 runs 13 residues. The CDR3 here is CAWSVTRGQPQHF. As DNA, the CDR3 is TGTGCCTGGAGTGTAACCAGGGGACAGCCCCAGCATTTT.

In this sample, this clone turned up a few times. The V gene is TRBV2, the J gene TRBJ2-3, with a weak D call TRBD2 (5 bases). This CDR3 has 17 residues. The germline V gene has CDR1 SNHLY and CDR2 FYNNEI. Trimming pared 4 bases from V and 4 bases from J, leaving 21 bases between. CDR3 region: CASSGSLAQPRADTQYF. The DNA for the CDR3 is TGTGCCAGCAGTGGGAGCCTAGCCCAACCCAGAGCAGATACGCAGTATTTT. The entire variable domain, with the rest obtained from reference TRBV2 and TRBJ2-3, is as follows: EPEVTQTPSHQVTQMGQEVILRCVPISNHLYFYWYRQILGQKVEFLVSFYNNEISEKSEIFDDQFSVERPDGSNFTLKIRSTKLEDSAMYFCASSGSLAQPRADTQYFGPGTRLTVL.

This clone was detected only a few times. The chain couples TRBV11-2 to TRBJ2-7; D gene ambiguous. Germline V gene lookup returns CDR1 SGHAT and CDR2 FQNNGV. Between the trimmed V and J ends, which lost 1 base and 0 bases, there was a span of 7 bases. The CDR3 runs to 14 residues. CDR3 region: CASSLARSSYEQYF. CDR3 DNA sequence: TGTGCCAGCAGCTTAGCTAGAAGCTCCTACGAGCAGTACTTC.

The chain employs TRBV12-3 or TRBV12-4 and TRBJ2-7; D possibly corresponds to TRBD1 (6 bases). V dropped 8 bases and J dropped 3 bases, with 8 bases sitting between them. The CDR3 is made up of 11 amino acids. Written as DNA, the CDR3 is TGTGCCAGCGGACAGATCTACGAGCAGTACTTC. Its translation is CASGQIYEQYF.